This TCR beta chain comes out of a study of shared clonotypes between healthy human individuals. Turning to the study itself: The study used three CD4 naive, three CD4 memory, two CD8 naive and one CD8 memory plate per donor. Findings of the study overall: Rarefaction showed that sequencing of sorted subsets was incomplete (despite large depth). The represented genetic and exposure-history diversity was limited by the small number of donors. Non-shared clonotypes had lower generation probabilities than clonotypes shared by all four sorted-subset donors.

The table lists this clone with a count of one. Its antigen is still unknown. Produced via immunoSEQ multiplex PCR; TCRdb's table is partial and in-frame only. The repertoire holds some 980,000 clones, with approximately 76% as singletons. The germline V gene has CDR1 SGHDN and CDR2 FVKESK. This CDR3 has 19 residues. The V and J ends lost 0 bases and 6 bases respectively, with 24 bases between them. The TCR originated in a young man in good health. The sample was memory CD4+ T cells sorted from blood. Subset: CD45RA-negative fraction. The V gene is TRBV14, the J gene TRBJ1-5; a possible D gene is TRBD1 (6 bases). As DNA, the CDR3 is TGTGCCAGCAGCCAAGAGACGGGGGCGCGGGGCGGAAGAGGTCAGCCCCAGCATTTT. Its protein is CASSQETGARGGRGQPQHF.